These 10 T cell receptor beta chains share one sample of origin, sequenced in a study of T cells in Graves' hyperthyroidism and ophthalmopathy. TCR beta CDR3 regions were amplified from RNA. The HTBI primer set served for first-round RT-PCR of the TCR CDR3. TCRdb reanalysed the multiplex PCR reads using MiXCR and keeps one entry per CDR3 protein. The data contain 550,000 to 600,000 distinct CDR3 sequences, roughly 50% of them singletons. Material: peripheral blood or thyroid tissue (not recorded which). Receptors originate from an adult woman with Graves' disease, either hyperthyroidism or ophthalmopathy (not recorded which).

Ten or more counts support this clonotype. The chain couples TRBV13 to TRBJ1-5, with D unclear. In germline, CDR1 is PRHDT, CDR2 FYEKMQ (reference sequence). Trimming stripped 7 bases from V and 1 base from J, with 8 bases between. The length of the CDR3 is 13 residues. The chain's CDR3 is CASTLGSNQPQHF. The CDR3 bases are TGTGCCAGCACCCTCGGGAGCAATCAGCCCCAGCATTTT. Using reference TRBV13 and TRBJ1-5 for the parts outside the CDR3, the full variable domain is AAGVIQSPRHLIKEKRETATLKCYPIPRHDTVYWYQQGPGQDPQFLISFYEKMQSDKGSIPDRFSAQQFSDYHSELNMSSLELGDSALYFCASTLGSNQPQHFGDGTRLSIL.

This clonotype was seen just once. The chain links TRBV29-1 to TRBJ2-7; 9 nucleotides agree with TRBD2. Losses at the gene ends were 2 bases for V and 4 bases for J; bases not matched to a gene: 15. The CDR3 runs 17 residues. From germline, CDR1 is SQVTM and CDR2 ANQGSEA. The CDR3 nucleotides are TGCAGCGTTGAAATTGCGAGCGGGAGGAGCCCAGTTTACGAGCAGTACTTC. Translated: CSVEIASGRSPVYEQYF.

Concerning this clonotype: Germline and junction disagree at one end, which may indicate a read error. This chain uses TRBV2 with TRBJ1-5; D is undetermined. Germline lookup yields CDR1 SNHLY and CDR2 FYNNEI. CDR3 length equals 14 residues. The CDR3 nucleotides are TGTGCCAGCAGTGAAGAGTTGGGCAATCAGCCCCGGCATTTT. Its protein is CASSEELGNQPRHF.

Of note for this clonotype: A much larger clone is a single base away; this may be a read error. The chain recombines TRBV7-9 with TRBJ2-7; TRBD2 matches at 9 bases. The CDR3 is 15 residues long. The germline V gene encodes CDR1 SEHNR and CDR2 FQNEAQ (reference sequence). The CDR3 here is CASSEKGLAFPGQCF. CDR3 DNA sequence: TGTGCCAGCAGCGAAAAGGGACTAGCTTTTCCGGGGCAGTGCTTC.

This clonotype was detected only a few times. J is TRBJ2-6 and V is TRBV7-9, with D possibly being TRBD1 (5 bases). The CDR3 consists of 17 residues. Germline CDR1 reads SEHNR; CDR2 reads FQNEAQ (reference sequence). Trimming pared 5 bases from V and 0 bases from J, leaving 14 bases between. CDR3 region: CASSQTDRSSGANVLTF. As DNA, the CDR3 is TGTGCCAGCAGCCAGACAGATAGAAGCTCTGGGGCCAACGTCCTGACTTTC.

As regards this clonotype: Since no conserved phenylalanine or tryptophan closes the CDR3, a read error is the likely cause. The limits of the CDR3 on the DNA are not certain, so only TCRdb's listed CDR3 is given. The chain is built from TRBV7-6 and TRBJ1-3; the table gives TRBD1 as D, unverified against the DNA. 10 amino acids form the CDR3, both terminal residues included. The germline gives CDR1 SGHVS, CDR2 FNYEAQ. The CDR3 loop is CASSAGTVNT.

The sample holds many counts of this clonotype. The CDR3 here is CASSESGGGQETQYF. The CDR3 DNA sequence: TGTGCCAGCAGTGAATCCGGGGGAGGGCAAGAGACCCAGTACTTC. This sequence joins TRBV25-1 and TRBJ2-5; 7 bases are a match to TRBD2. The CDR3 runs 15 residues. Germline assignment: CDR1 MGHDK and CDR2 SYGVNS. V shed 1 base and J 2 bases; nucleotides not matched to a gene: 4.

The CDR3 nucleotides are TGCAGTGCCAGCACCCCAGGGAGGAACACCGGGGAGCTGTTTTTT. Translating it yields CSASTPGRNTGELFF. V usage is TRBV20-1 and J usage is TRBJ2-2, with D perhaps being TRBD1 or TRBD2 (5 bases each). Looked up from germline, CDR1 is DFQATT and CDR2 is SNEGSKA (reference sequence). This CDR3 has 15 amino acids. V lost 6 bases and J 1 base, leaving 15 bases between the germline ends.

This clonotype was seen ten or more times. The chain carries TRBV20-1 and TRBJ2-2; 12 positions agree with TRBD2. Trimming removed 3 bases from V and 6 bases from J; junction bases left unmatched: 5. The V gene's germline CDR1 is DFQATT and CDR2 SNEGSKA (reference sequence). The CDR3 covers 15 residues. The CDR3 here is CSARRTSGTAGELFF. As DNA, the CDR3 is TGCAGTGCTAGGAGGACTAGCGGGACGGCCGGGGAGCTGTTTTTT.

This clonotype has at least ten counts. The chain links TRBV6-5 to TRBJ1-2; no clear D. CDR3 size: 11 residues. The V end lost 7 bases, the J end lost 8 bases, and 11 bases lay between the germline ends. Germline V lookup: CDR1 MNHEY, CDR2 SVGAGI. CDR3 in amino acids: CASTQGRGYTF. Here the CDR3 DNA reads TGTGCCAGCACCCAAGGGCGCGGCTACACCTTC.